These 6 T cell receptor beta chains share one sample of origin, sequenced in a study of shared clonotypes between healthy human individuals. Sequenced by immunoSEQ multiplex PCR; TCRdb stores in-frame clones only, minus some. The repertoire includes 2 million to 2.5 million clones, about 94% of them detected once, and roughly 0.13% sits in the top ten. The sample taken for sequencing was naive CD4+ T cells sorted from blood. Subset: CD45RA+ positively selected. The receptor source for this set is a man younger than 30 in good health.

About this clone itself: The sample has other DNA sequences that encode this CDR3 too. The rearrangement uses TRBV7-2 and TRBJ1-1, with 7 bases fitting TRBD1. Trimming removed 3 bases from V and 1 base from J; junction bases left unmatched: 2. CDR3 size: 14 residues. CDR1 and CDR2 (germline): SGHTA, FQGNSA. The CDR3 bases are TGTGCCAGCAGCTTTCGGACAGGGAACACTGAAGCTTTCTTT. Translating gives CASSFRTGNTEAFF. Full variable domain (rest looked up from reference TRBV7-2 and TRBJ1-1): GAGVSQSPSNKVTEKGKDVELRCDPISGHTALYWYRQSLGQGLEFLIYFQGNSAPDKSGLPSDRFSAERTGGSVSTLTIQRTQQEDSAVYLCASSFRTGNTEAFFGQGTRLTVV.

CDR3 sequence reads: CASSARAHQPQHF. In DNA, the CDR3 is TGTGCCAGCAGCGCCCGGGCCCATCAGCCCCAGCATTTT. This chain joins TRBV11-2 and TRBJ1-5, with D unclear. Germline assignment: CDR1 SGHAT and CDR2 FQNNGV. The CDR3 is 13 residues long. V lost 5 bases, J lost 5 bases, and 10 bases lay in between.

This clone was seen only once. The rearrangement links TRBV11-2 to TRBJ2-7, with D possibly TRBD1 on 6 matching bases. The germline V gene encodes CDR1 SGHAT and CDR2 FQNNGV. The V gene lost 7 bases and the J gene lost 4 bases, with 17 bases spanning the gap. The CDR3 extends over 14 amino acids. The DNA of the CDR3 is TGTGCCAGCACGACCCTAACAGGGAGTTACGAGCAGTACTTC. Protein product: CASTTLTGSYEQYF.

J is TRBJ2-1 and V is TRBV29-1; 8 positions match TRBD2. The CDR3 contains 13 residues. Germline CDR1 is SQVTM and CDR2 is ANQGSEA. Trimming at V came to 4 bases and at J to 6 bases, leaving 5 bases not matched to a gene. In nucleotides, the CDR3 is TGCAGCGTTGCCAAGCGGGAGATCAATGAGCAGTTCTTC. This encodes CSVAKREINEQFF.

In DNA form, the CDR3 reads TGTGCCAGCAGTCCACTCTCGACAGGCAGTAGGACTGAAGCTTTCTTT. Translation: CASSPLSTGSRTEAFF. This chain uses TRBV27 with TRBJ1-1, with D perhaps matching TRBD1 (6 bases). Trimming pared 5 bases from V and 5 bases from J, leaving 21 bases between. This CDR3 spans 16 amino acids. Germline CDR1 is MNHEY and CDR2 is SMNVEV (reference sequence).

Comments on this clone: The sample carries other DNA sequences with the same CDR3. The chain carries TRBV5-4 and TRBJ2-5, with 15 nucleotides matching TRBD2. The V and J ends lost 4 bases and 5 bases, in that order; junction bases with no gene match: 6. Germline CDR1 reads SGHNT; CDR2 reads YYREEE (reference sequence). The CDR3 is 16 amino acids. The DNA for the CDR3 is TGTGCCAGCAGCCTGGGACTAGCGGGGGGTCAGGAGACCCAGTACTTC. Residues: CASSLGLAGGQETQYF. Drawing the rest from reference TRBV5-4 and TRBJ2-5, the complete variable domain is ETGVTQSPTHLIKTRGQQVTLRCSSQSGHNTVSWYQQALGQGPQFIFQYYREEENGRGNFPPRFSGLQFPNYSSELNVNALELDDSALYLCASSLGLAGGQETQYFGPGTRLLVL.